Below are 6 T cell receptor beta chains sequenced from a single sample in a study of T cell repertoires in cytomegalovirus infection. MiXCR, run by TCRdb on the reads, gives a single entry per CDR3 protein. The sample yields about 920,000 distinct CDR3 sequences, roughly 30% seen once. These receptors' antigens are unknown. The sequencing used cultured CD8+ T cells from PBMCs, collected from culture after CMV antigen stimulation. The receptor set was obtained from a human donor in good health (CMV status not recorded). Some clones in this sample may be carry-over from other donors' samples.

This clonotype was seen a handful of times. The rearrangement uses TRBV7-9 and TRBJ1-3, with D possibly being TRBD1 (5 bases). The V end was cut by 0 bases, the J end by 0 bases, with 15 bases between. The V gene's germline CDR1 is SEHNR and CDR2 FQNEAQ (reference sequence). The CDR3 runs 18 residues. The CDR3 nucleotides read TGTGCCAGCAGCTTAGCTTCGGCGACAGACTACTCTGGAAACACCATATATTTT. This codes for CASSLASATDYSGNTIYF. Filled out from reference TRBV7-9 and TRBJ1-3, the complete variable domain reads DTGVSQNPRHKITKRGQNVTFRCDPISEHNRLYWYRQTLGQGPEFLTYFQNEAQLEKSRLLSDRFSAERPKGSFSTLEIQRTEQGDSAMYLCASSLASATDYSGNTIYFGEGSWLTVV.

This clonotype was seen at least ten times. In DNA form, the CDR3 reads TGTGCCAGCAGTGAAAGGGGCCCGACAAGGAATAGCAATCAGCCCCAGCATTTT. This encodes CASSERGPTRNSNQPQHF. V and J are TRBV6-1 and TRBJ1-5; D might be TRBD1 (5 bases). Germline CDR1 and CDR2: MNHNS and SASEGT. The V gene lost 2 bases and the J gene lost 0 bases, with 17 bases spanning the gap. The CDR3 loop spans 18 amino acids.

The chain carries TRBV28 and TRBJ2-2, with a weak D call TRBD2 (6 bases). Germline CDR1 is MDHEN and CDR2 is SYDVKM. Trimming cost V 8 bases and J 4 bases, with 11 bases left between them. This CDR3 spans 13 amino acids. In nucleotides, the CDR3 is TGTGCCAGCTTCGTAGCGGTCACCGGGGAGCTGTTTTTT. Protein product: CASFVAVTGELFF.

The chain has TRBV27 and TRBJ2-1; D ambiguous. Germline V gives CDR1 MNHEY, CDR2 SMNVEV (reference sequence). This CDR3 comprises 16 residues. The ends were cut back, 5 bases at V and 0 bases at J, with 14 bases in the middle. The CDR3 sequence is CASSPLGTISYNEQFF. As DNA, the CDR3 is TGTGCCAGCAGTCCTCTAGGCACGATCTCCTACAATGAGCAGTTCTTC.

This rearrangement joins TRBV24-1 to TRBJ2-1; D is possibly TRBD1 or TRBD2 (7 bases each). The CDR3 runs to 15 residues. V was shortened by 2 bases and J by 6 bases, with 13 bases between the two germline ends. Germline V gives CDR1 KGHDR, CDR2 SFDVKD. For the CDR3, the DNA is TGTGCCACCAGTGATTCAACAGGGGAGGGCAATGAGCAGTTCTTC. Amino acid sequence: CATSDSTGEGNEQFF.

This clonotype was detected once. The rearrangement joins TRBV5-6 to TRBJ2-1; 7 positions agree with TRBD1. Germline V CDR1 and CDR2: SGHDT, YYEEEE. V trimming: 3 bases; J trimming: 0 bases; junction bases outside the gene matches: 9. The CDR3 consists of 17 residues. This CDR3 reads CASSSGQAPSSYNEQFF. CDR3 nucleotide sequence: TGTGCCAGCAGCTCAGGACAGGCCCCCAGCTCCTACAATGAGCAGTTCTTC.